This TCR beta chain was identified during a study of shared clonotypes between healthy human individuals. General study results and limits: A small donor pool kept down the genetic and exposure-history diversity that was represented.

Germline V gene lookup returns CDR1 SGHRS and CDR2 YFSETQ. J was trimmed by 0 bases and V by 3 bases; bases with no gene match: 7. The CDR3 loop spans 17 amino acids. Comment on this clone: What it binds is unknown.

TCRdb's table, derived via immunoSEQ multiplex PCR, lists solely in-frame clones and lacks some. The table lists about 490,000 clones, 76% of them singletons. V and J are TRBV5-1 and TRBJ1-1; 11 bases align to TRBD1. Sample: PBMCs. The receptor's source is a middle-aged woman in good health. Some clones in this sample may be carry-over from other donors' samples. CDR3 in DNA: TGCGCCAGCAGCTCCGGGACAGGGGGACGGATGAACACTGAAGCTTTCTTT. Protein: CASSSGTGGRMNTEAFF.